The T cell receptor (beta chain) under discussion was sequenced for a study of blood T cell repertoires in COVID-19. Sequencing used immunoSEQ multiplex PCR; TCRdb keeps in-frame clones, though not all of them. The table shows roughly 53,000 clones, with over 75% occurring only once. Material: peripheral blood. The clonotype was recovered from a human donor in a cohort sampled during active COVID-19.

The CDR3 DNA sequence: TGTGCCAGCAGCCAGGTTCTGAACACTGAAGCTTTCTTT. It encodes CASSQVLNTEAFF. The chain combines TRBV27 with TRBJ1-1; D unresolved. V was cut by 6 bases and J by 0 bases, with 8 bases left in between. Per the germline V gene, CDR1 is MNHEY and CDR2 is SMNVEV (reference sequence). The CDR3 is 13 amino acids.